The TCR beta chain under discussion was sequenced for a study of blood T cell repertoires in COVID-19. Germline V gene lookup returns CDR1 PRHDT and CDR2 FYEKMQ (reference sequence). The CDR3 runs to 15 residues. V gave up 6 bases and J gave up 3 bases, with 17 bases separating them. The assay was immunoSEQ multiplex PCR, and TCRdb's table has in-frame clones only and misses some. Here the sample spans some 360,000 clones, about 90% being singletons. The sample taken for sequencing was PBMCs or T cells enriched from blood (not recorded which). This chain connects TRBV13 to TRBJ1-1; unclear D gene. This clonotype originated in a woman aged 30 to 39 who had been exposed to COVID-19. The CDR3 DNA reads TGTGCCAGCAGATTTAATAGGAGAGGCGACACTGAAGCTTTCTTT. Its protein is CASRFNRRGDTEAFF.